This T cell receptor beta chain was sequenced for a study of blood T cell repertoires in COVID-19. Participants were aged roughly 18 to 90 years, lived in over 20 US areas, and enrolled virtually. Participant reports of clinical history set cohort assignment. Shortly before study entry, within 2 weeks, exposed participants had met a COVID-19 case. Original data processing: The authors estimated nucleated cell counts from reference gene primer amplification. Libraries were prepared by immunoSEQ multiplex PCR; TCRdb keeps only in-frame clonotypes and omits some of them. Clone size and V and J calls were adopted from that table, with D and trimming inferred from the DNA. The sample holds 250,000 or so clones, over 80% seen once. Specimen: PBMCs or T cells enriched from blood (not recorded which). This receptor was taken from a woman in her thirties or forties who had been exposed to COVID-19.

The CDR3 reads CASNPGQLSSYEQYV. DNA of the CDR3: TGCGCCAGCAACCCGGGACAACTGAGCTCCTACGAGCAGTACGTC. The gene calls are TRBV23-1 and TRBJ2-7; D is possibly TRBD1 (6 bases). TRBV23-1 is an ORF, and what it does is uncertain. V shed 7 bases and J shed 0 bases, with 16 bases lying between them. The CDR3 is made up of 15 amino acids.